These 15 T cell receptor beta chains were all obtained from the same sample, sequenced in a study of T cell repertoires in cytomegalovirus infection. TCRdb passed the reads through MiXCR, listing each CDR3 protein once. The profile shows fewer than 1,000,000 distinct CDR3 sequences, approximately 31% of them singletons. No antigens are known for them. The material sequenced was cultured CD8+ T cells from PBMCs, taken from culture after CMV antigen stimulation. The receptors originated from a human donor in good health (CMV status not recorded). Some clones in this sample may be carry-over from other donors' samples.

This clonotype was found a few times. The rearrangement joins TRBV20-1 to TRBJ2-5, with D possibly matching TRBD2 (5 bases). The CDR3 spans 15 residues. Germline V lookup: CDR1 DFQATT, CDR2 SNEGSKA (reference sequence). V shed 0 bases and J shed 0 bases, with 11 bases lying between them. Here the CDR3 DNA reads TGCAGTGCTAGAGAGAGGGTTTCGTACCAAGAGACCCAGTACTTC. Its translation is CSARERVSYQETQYF.

This clonotype has at least ten counts. The chain has TRBV7-2 and TRBJ2-5; a possible D gene is TRBD1 (6 bases). Trimming took 2 bases from V and 5 from J, leaving 18 bases between them. CDR1 and CDR2 from the germline V gene are SGHTA and FQGNSA. This CDR3 is 16 amino acids long. The CDR3 loop reads CASSLISHRAGETQYF. The CDR3 DNA sequence: TGTGCCAGCAGCTTAATTTCCCACAGGGCTGGGGAGACCCAGTACTTC.

This clonotype was found many times. The chain carries TRBV12-3 or TRBV12-4 and TRBJ2-5; D uncertain. The CDR3 has 12 residues. V lost 6 bases and J lost 5, with 10 bases in between. CDR3 sequence reads: CASSFPRETQYF. DNA for the CDR3: TGTGCCAGCAGCTTTCCTCGGGAGACCCAGTACTTC.

This chain joins TRBV12-3 or TRBV12-4 and TRBJ2-7, with D unresolved. This CDR3 region has 13 residues. V lost 6 bases, J lost 3 bases, and 12 bases lay in between. CDR3 bases: TGTGCCAGCAGCGTTGGTTGGAGCTACGAGCAGTACTTC. It encodes CASSVGWSYEQYF.

V gene TRBV15 combines with J gene TRBJ2-7; 7 bases line up with TRBD1. CDR1 is LNHNV, CDR2 YYDKDF, per germline (reference sequence). The length of the CDR3 is 15 residues. The ends lost 5 bases at V and 3 bases at J; junction bases unmatched: 10. The CDR3 DNA is TGTGCCACCAGCCTGCCCGGGACAGAAAACTACGAGCAGTACTTC. The encoded protein is CATSLPGTENYEQYF. The whole variable domain, filled in from reference TRBV15 and TRBJ2-7, reads DAMVIQNPRYQVTQFGKPVTLSCSQTLNHNVMYWYQQKSSQAPKLLFHYYDKDFNNEADTPDNFQSRRPNTSFCFLDIRSPGLGDTAMYLCATSLPGTENYEQYFGPGTRLTVT.

The chain couples TRBV2 to TRBJ2-7, with a weak D call TRBD1 (5 bases). Per the germline V gene, CDR1 is SNHLY and CDR2 is FYNNEI. The CDR3 spans 16 residues. The germline V and J ends were trimmed by 2 bases and 2 bases, with 16 bases remaining between them. The CDR3 DNA follows: TGTGCCAGCAGTGAATGGTCACTTAGGGGCCCCTACGAGCAGTACTTC. Its protein product is CASSEWSLRGPYEQYF.

Points on this clonotype: Here the CDR3 omits its conserved ending phenylalanine or tryptophan, so a read error is the likely source. The chain joins TRBV6-5 to TRBJ2-3, with 12 positions matching TRBD2. V lost 5 bases, J lost 7 bases, and 1 base stayed unmatched. This CDR3 is 13 amino acids long. Germline CDR1 reads MNHEY; CDR2 reads SVGAGI. CDR3 DNA sequence: TGTGCCAGCAGTCTAGCGGGGGGGCATACGCAGTATTTA. It is translated as CASSLAGGHTQYL.

The gene calls are TRBV19 and TRBJ1-1; 9 bases map to TRBD1. This CDR3 spans 18 amino acids. With V trimmed by 8 bases and J by 1 base, 17 bases remained unmatched. Germline V gene lookup returns CDR1 LNHDA and CDR2 SQIVND (reference sequence). The DNA of the CDR3 is TGTGCCAGTGCACCTTCTCTCCGGGACAGGGATAAGAACACTGAAGCTTTCTTT. It encodes CASAPSLRDRDKNTEAFF.

This clonotype was counted only a few times. V and J are TRBV7-6 and TRBJ1-1, with D unresolved. Germline CDR1 reads SGHVS; CDR2 reads FNYEAQ. The CDR3 consists of 14 residues. Trimming took 5 bases from V and 1 from J, leaving 11 bases between them. The CDR3: CASSPQVPNTEAFF. The CDR3 coding sequence is TGTGCCAGCAGCCCCCAAGTACCGAACACTGAAGCTTTCTTT.

The V gene is TRBV3-1, the J gene TRBJ2-2; D might be TRBD2 (5 bases). V shed 7 bases and J shed 3 bases, with 12 bases lying between them. The CDR3 is 14 residues long. Per germline, CDR1 LGHDT and CDR2 YNNKEL (reference sequence). In nucleotides, the CDR3 is TGTGCCAGCATGAAATCGGGGTACACCGGGGAGCTGTTTTTT. Translation: CASMKSGYTGELFF.

This clonotype has only one observation. The chain couples TRBV6-6 to TRBJ2-1; D may match TRBD1 or TRBD2 (5 bases each). In germline, CDR1 is MNHNY, CDR2 SVGAGI (reference sequence). The CDR3 spans 14 residues. Trimming pared 5 bases from V and 9 bases from J, leaving 17 bases between. CDR3: CASSEGGQGSEQFF. The CDR3 DNA reads TGTGCCAGCAGTGAGGGTGGTCAGGGTAGTGAGCAGTTCTTC.

The V call is TRBV7-9, the J call TRBJ2-1; D gene unclear. Germline values: CDR1 SEHNR, CDR2 FQNEAQ (reference sequence). The CDR3 contains 14 residues. With 5 bases removed from V and 4 bases from J, the gap between germline ends came to 12 bases. The CDR3 DNA reads as TGTGCCAGCAGCCCTACCTGGATGTACAATGAGCAGTTCTTC. This sequence encodes CASSPTWMYNEQFF.

This clonotype was counted many times. The chain recombines TRBV7-9 with TRBJ1-5, with no clear D. The V gene's germline CDR1 is SEHNR and CDR2 FQNEAQ (reference sequence). The CDR3 spans 13 residues. V was shortened by 4 bases and J by 4 bases, with 8 bases between the two germline ends. The DNA for the CDR3 is TGTGCCAGCAGCTCGGAGGGAAATCAGCCCCAGCATTTT. As protein: CASSSEGNQPQHF.

V gene TRBV6-2 or TRBV6-3 combines with J gene TRBJ1-2, with unresolved D. This CDR3 comprises 14 residues. Deletions cut 4 bases from V and 4 bases from J, with 13 bases between. Looked up from germline, CDR1 is MNHEY and CDR2 is SVGEGT. The chain's CDR3 is CASSFTRSVYGYTF. In nucleotides, the CDR3 is TGTGCCAGCAGTTTTACCCGGTCTGTCTATGGCTACACCTTC.

As concerns this clonotype: A much larger clone lies a single base off, so this may be a read error. V and J are TRBV10-3 and TRBJ2-7, with 11 bases identical to TRBD2. Germline V gives CDR1 ENHRY, CDR2 SYGVKD. The CDR3 consists of 13 residues. CDR3 loop: CVTTGTSGYEQYV. The CDR3 nucleotides read TGTGTCACCACAGGGACTAGCGGCTACGAGCAGTACGTC.